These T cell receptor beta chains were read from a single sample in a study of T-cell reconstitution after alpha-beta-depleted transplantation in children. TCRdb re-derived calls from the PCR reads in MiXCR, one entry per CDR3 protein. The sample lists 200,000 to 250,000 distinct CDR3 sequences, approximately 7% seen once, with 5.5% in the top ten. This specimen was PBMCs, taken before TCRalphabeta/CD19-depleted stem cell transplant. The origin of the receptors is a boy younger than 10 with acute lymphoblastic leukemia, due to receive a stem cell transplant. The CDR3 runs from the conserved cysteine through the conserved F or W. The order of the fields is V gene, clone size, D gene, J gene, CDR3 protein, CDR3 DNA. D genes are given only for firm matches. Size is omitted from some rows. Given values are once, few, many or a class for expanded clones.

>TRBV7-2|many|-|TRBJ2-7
CASSFAGSYEQYF
TGTGCCAGCAGCTTTGCGGGGTCCTACGAGCAGTACTTC
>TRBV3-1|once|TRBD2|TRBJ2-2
CASSMGLAGGSNTGELFF
TGTGCCAGCAGTATGGGACTAGCGGGGGGGTCGAACACCGGGGAGCTGTTTTTT
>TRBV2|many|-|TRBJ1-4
CASSEDRGQKLFF
TGTGCCAGCAGTGAGGACAGAGGTCAAAAACTGTTTTTT
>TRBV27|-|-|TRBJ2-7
CASRKGGREQYF
TGTGCCAGCAGAAAGGGGGGTCGGGAGCAGTACTTC
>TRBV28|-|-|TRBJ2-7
CAGGPGDKQYF
TGTGCCGGGGGGCCGGGGGATAAGCAGTACTTC
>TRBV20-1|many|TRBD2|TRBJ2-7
CSANYIGTSAKEQYF
TGCAGTGCCAATTATATCGGGACTAGCGCCAAAGAGCAGTACTTC
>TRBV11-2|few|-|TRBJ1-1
CASSLEGGGRNTEAFF
TGTGCCAGCAGCTTAGAGGGTGGAGGTAGGAACACTGAAGCTTTCTTT
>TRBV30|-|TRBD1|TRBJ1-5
CAWSSTPGQGNQPQHF
TGTGCCTGGAGTAGCACCCCCGGACAGGGCAATCAGCCCCAGCATTTT
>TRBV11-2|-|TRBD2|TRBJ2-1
CASSLVLAEQFF
TGTGCCAGCAGCTTGGTACTAGCGGAGCAGTTCTTC
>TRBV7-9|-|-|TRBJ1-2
CASSYGKVRGYTF
TGTGCCAGCAGCTACGGGAAGGTTCGCGGCTACACCTTC
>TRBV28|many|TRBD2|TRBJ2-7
CASSPNGWGEGYEQYF
TGTGCCAGCAGTCCCAACGGGTGGGGGGAGGGCTACGAGCAGTACTTC
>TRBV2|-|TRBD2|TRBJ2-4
CASSLDSGGLISKNIQYF
TGTGCCAGCAGCCTCGATAGCGGGGGCTTAATTTCCAAAAACATTCAGTACTTC
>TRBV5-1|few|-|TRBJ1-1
CASTKAGNTEAFF
TGCGCCAGCACCAAAGCCGGGAACACTGAAGCTTTCTTT
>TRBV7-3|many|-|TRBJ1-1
CASSQSAGNTEAFF
TGTGCCAGCAGCCAATCCGCGGGGAACACTGAAGCTTTCTTT
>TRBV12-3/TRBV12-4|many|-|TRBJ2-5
CASSFGHAGGYQETQYF
TGTGCCAGCAGTTTTGGGCACGCAGGCGGCTACCAAGAGACCCAGTACTTC
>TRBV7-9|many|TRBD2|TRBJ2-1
CASSWTSGGANEQFF
TGTGCCAGCAGCTGGACTAGCGGGGGGGCGAATGAGCAGTTCTTC
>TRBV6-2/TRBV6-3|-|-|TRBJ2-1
CAGPPSAIHNEQFF
TGTGCCGGACCGCCTAGCGCTATACACAATGAGCAGTTCTTC
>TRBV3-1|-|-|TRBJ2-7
CATSVGAGSMVEQYF
TGTGCCACCAGCGTCGGGGCGGGTTCTATGGTCGAGCAGTACTTC
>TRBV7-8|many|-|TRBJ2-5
CASSPYRVIRETQYF
TGTGCCAGCAGCCCGTACAGGGTAATACGGGAGACCCAGTACTTC
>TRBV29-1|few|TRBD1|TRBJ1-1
CSVGTARGQVEAFF
TGCAGCGTTGGGACTGCCAGGGGGCAGGTTGAAGCTTTCTTT
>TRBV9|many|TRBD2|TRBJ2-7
CASSDGTSGDREQYF
TGTGCCAGCAGCGACGGGACTAGCGGGGACCGCGAGCAGTACTTC
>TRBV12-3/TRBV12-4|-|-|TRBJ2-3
CAISHTPDRQHGHTQYF
TGTGCCATCAGCCATACCCCGGACCGGCAGCACGGGCATACGCAGTATTTT
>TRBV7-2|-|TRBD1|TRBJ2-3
CASSYGQGATDTQYF
TGTGCCAGCAGCTACGGACAGGGGGCCACAGATACGCAGTATTTT
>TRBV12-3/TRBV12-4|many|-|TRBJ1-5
CASSLGAGGEQPQHF
TGTGCCAGCAGTTTAGGGGCGGGGGGAGAGCAGCCCCAGCATTTT
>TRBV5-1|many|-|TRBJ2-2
CASSFGTTNTGELFF
TGCGCCAGCAGCTTTGGGACCACGAACACCGGGGAGCTGTTTTTT
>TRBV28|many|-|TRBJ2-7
CASSFMSGSEQYF
TGTGCCAGCAGTTTTATGTCAGGGAGCGAGCAGTACTTC
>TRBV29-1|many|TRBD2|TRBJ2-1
CSVEIFRGGNNEQFF
TGCAGCGTTGAAATCTTCCGGGGGGGAAACAATGAGCAGTTCTTC
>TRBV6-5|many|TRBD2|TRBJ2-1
CASSYPYIAGGRNEQFF
TGTGCCAGCAGTTACCCATATATAGCGGGCGGGCGCAATGAGCAGTTCTTC
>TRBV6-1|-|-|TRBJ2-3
CASSMGPSTDTQYF
TGTGCCAGCAGTATGGGACCTAGTACAGATACGCAGTATTTT
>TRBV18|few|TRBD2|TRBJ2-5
CASSPQGLAEETQYF
TGTGCCAGCTCACCACAGGGACTAGCGGAAGAGACCCAGTACTTC
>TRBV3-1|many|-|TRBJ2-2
CASSQPNRQYTGELFF
TGTGCCAGCAGCCAACCGAATCGACAGTACACCGGGGAGCTGTTTTTT
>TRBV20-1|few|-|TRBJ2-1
CSARTFRNEQFF
TGCAGTGCTAGAACCTTCCGGAATGAGCAGTTCTTC
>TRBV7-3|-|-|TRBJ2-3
CASSLAAGAADTQYF
TGTGCCAGCAGCTTAGCGGCGGGGGCTGCAGATACGCAGTATTTT
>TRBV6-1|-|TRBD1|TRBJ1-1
CASTPTGRLTEAFF
TGTGCCAGCACCCCGACAGGGAGGCTCACTGAAGCTTTCTTT
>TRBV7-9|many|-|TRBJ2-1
CASSLDLRVLSYNEQFF
TGTGCCAGCAGCTTAGACCTGCGGGTCCTCTCCTACAATGAGCAGTTCTTC
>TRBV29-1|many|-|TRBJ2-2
CSVEDAVQGTGELFF
TGCAGCGTTGAAGATGCAGTGCAGGGAACCGGGGAGCTGTTTTTT
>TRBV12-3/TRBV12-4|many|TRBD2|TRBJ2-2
CASSSLAGGIVSVELFF
TGTGCCAGCAGTTCATTAGCGGGGGGCATTGTGTCCGTGGAGCTGTTTTTT
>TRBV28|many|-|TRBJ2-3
CASSFIFGGDDTDTQYF
TGTGCCAGCAGTTTCATCTTCGGCGGGGACGACACAGATACGCAGTATTTT
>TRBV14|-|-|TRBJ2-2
CASSRKLNTGELFF
TGTGCCAGCAGCCGAAAACTAAACACCGGGGAGCTGTTTTTT
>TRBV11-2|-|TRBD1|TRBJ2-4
CASSLVGDRENIQYF
TGTGCCAGCAGCTTAGTTGGGGACAGGGAAAACATTCAGTACTTC
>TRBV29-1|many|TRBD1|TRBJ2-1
CSVEGQGVGENEQFF
TGCAGCGTCGAGGGACAGGGGGTCGGAGAGAATGAGCAGTTCTTC
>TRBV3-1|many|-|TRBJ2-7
CASSQHRTAYEQYF
TGTGCCAGCAGCCAGCACAGGACAGCCTACGAGCAGTACTTC
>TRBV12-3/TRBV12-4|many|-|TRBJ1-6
CASSLSGEGSPLHF
TGTGCCAGCAGTTTATCAGGGGAGGGCTCACCCCTCCACTTT
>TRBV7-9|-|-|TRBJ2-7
CASSLDGTYGEQYF
TGTGCCAGCAGCTTAGACGGGACATATGGGGAGCAGTACTTC
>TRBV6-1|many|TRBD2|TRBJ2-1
CASSLISGGTNNEQFF
TGTGCCAGCAGCCTTATTAGCGGGGGAACTAACAATGAGCAGTTCTTC
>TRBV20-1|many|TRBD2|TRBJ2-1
CSASERLAGVNEQFF
TGCAGTGCTAGTGAGCGGCTAGCGGGGGTCAATGAGCAGTTCTTC
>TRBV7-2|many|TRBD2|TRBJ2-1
CASSLGPGLAGRDEQFF
TGTGCCAGCAGCTTAGGACCGGGACTAGCGGGAAGGGATGAGCAGTTCTTC
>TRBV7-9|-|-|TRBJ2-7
CASSLVGGDGYEQYF
TGTGCCAGCAGCTTAGTCGGCGGGGACGGGTACGAGCAGTACTTC
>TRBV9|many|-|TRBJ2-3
CASSVPGLRDTQYF
TGTGCCAGCAGCGTACCGGGACTTAGAGATACGCAGTATTTT
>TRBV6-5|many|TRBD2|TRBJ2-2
CASINMRERYTGELFF
TGTGCCAGCATTAACATGCGGGAGAGGTACACCGGGGAGCTGTTTTTT
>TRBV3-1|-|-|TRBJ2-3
CASSVMGTDTQYF
TGTGCCAGCAGCGTGATGGGCACAGATACGCAGTATTTT
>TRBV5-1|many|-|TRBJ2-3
CASSEAGASTDTQYF
TGCGCCAGCAGCGAAGCCGGGGCTAGCACAGATACGCAGTATTTT